Below, one T cell receptor (beta chain) is given with its context. This clonotype showed up just a few times. Its antigen is not yet known. The record has no base qualities; no much larger clone is one base away. Reading from cysteine to phenylalanine, the CDR3 counts 15 amino acids. Only the CDR3 region is kept as DNA, spanning 45 bases read in frame from base 1. For this chain, trimming is 0 bases at the V end and 10 bases at the J end, and the number of junction bases without a gene match is 3. The meaning of the sample's time point label: newly diagnosed GD, antithyroid drugs for less than 3 months. For both TCR sequencing and RNA sequencing, RNA was extracted from PBMCs using TRIzol. The diagnosis of Graves' disease followed American Thyroid Association guidelines. Recruitment of patients was carried out at an endocrinology department in Xi'an, China. Each patient gave around 9.2 milliliters of peripheral blood, collected in an EDTA anticoagulant tube. Ficoll Paque Plus density gradient separation was used to isolate PBMCs, and no further T cell sorting was done. An Agilent 2100 Bioanalyzer and agarose gel were used to check RNA quality, and a NanoDrop 2000 was used to measure RNA concentration.

The sample is drawn from a study of regulatory T cells in long-lasting Graves disease (dated by TCRdb to about 2021). About the study as a whole: Antithyroid drugs had been taken for less than 3 months by newly diagnosed Graves' disease patients. Persistent Graves' disease patients were compared with newly diagnosed Graves' disease patients by peripheral blood TCR sequencing and RNA sequencing. A total of about 35 samples underwent TCR sequencing, from about 13 patients with persistent Graves' disease and 20 or so patients with newly diagnosed Graves' disease. The study was registered as a clinical trial and conducted in China.

What the work shows at the level of the full study, not this receptor alone: A larger number of public clonotypes was shared among persistent patients (about 2,700) than among newly diagnosed patients (roughly 930). Sequencing and analysis were restricted to the TCR beta chain. Lower TCR Shannon entropy and fewer highly expanded clones were observed in persistent Graves' disease patients than in newly diagnosed patients, which suggested clonal expansion. TRBV28, TRBJ1-2 and TRBJ2-5 were preferentially used in persistent disease, while TRBV20-1 and TRBJ2-1 were favored in newly diagnosed disease. The authors noted that the small sample size was a limitation that may lower accuracy. The study examined only peripheral blood because the primary lesion, thyroid tissue, could not be accessed.

Libraries were built with multiplex PCR. For sequencing, an Illumina HiSeq 4000 was employed. CDR3 regions were amplified by Arm-PCR with iRepertoire HTBI primers to construct TCR beta libraries. PCR products were gel purified before sequencing. In the authors' own workflow: Across samples, 62 TRBV and 14 TRBJ segments were identified and used for gene usage analysis of CDR3 amino acid clonotypes. COPE and FqMerger were used to merge filtered high-quality paired reads into contigs. BLAST was used to align contigs to IMGT TRBV, TRBD and TRBJ reference genes, with CDR3 defined following IMGT. Clonotypes above 0.1% frequency were classified as highly expanded clones. Shannon entropy was used to measure repertoire diversity, and the Gini coefficient was used to measure V-J evenness. A clonotype was considered public if more than one individual shared it. TCRdb itself trimmed the public reads at Q25 with fastp, ran MiXCR and retained productive beta chains. Records with the same CDR3 protein are collapsed into one entry carrying the most frequent genes and DNA. These V and J calls are TCRdb output, not the study's own analysis. The sample has around 500,000 distinct CDR3 sequences on record, about 15% of them singletons. The ten largest account for roughly 25% of the sample.

These data were also reused for a study on T cells in Graves' hyperthyroidism and ophthalmopathy. As that second paper reports: Stable Graves' hyperthyroidism was defined as the absence of progression to ophthalmopathy over 18 months of follow-up. Hyperthyroidism patients were newly diagnosed, with disease duration under 2 months, and aged 18 to 65 years. Any patient with an uncontrolled infection, another autoimmune disease, pregnancy or lactation was excluded. Diagnoses relied on clinical symptoms, serum thyroxine and TRAb, thyroid ultrasound and orbital computed tomography. The first round of RT-PCR for the TCR CDR3 was performed with the HTBI primer set and the Qiagen OneStep RT-PCR kit. Most expanded thyroid clonotypes (frequency above 0.001) were also found in blood, which suggests that blood repertoires may mirror thyroid immune responses. A model built on a 13 V-J signature distinguished ophthalmopathy from stable hyperthyroidism, reaching around 87% sensitivity and about 81% specificity in cross-validation and 80%/75% in testing. In validation, progression to ophthalmopathy was predicted by the model with about 70% sensitivity and just over 72% specificity, a median of about 6.8 months before onset. A discovery cohort of approximately 97 patients, roughly 43 with Graves' ophthalmopathy and about 58 with stable Graves' hyperthyroidism, was used to find distinguishing TCR V-J signatures. Prospective prediction of ophthalmopathy was tested in an independent validation cohort of approximately 19 hyperthyroidism patients and approximately 17 patients who later progressed to ophthalmopathy. The approximately 98 discovery patients were randomly divided into training and test sets at a 7:3 ratio. In several Graves' hyperthyroidism patients, the study also compared T-cell repertoires from thyroid tissue with T-cell repertoires from blood. Following sampling, methimazole starting at 30 mg daily was given to hyperthyroidism patients, and high-dose intravenous methylprednisolone was given to ophthalmopathy patients. Libraries were constructed in a second round of multiplex PCR, after which size selection and purification were carried out. The libraries were sequenced on an Illumina HiSeq2000 using paired-end 100 bp reads. Raw data were processed with SOAPnuke, discarding reads with adapters, uncalled bases, mean Phred below 15, or no exact constant-primer or identifier match. COPE v1.2.5 was used to merge high-quality paired reads, and clonotypes were defined as unique nucleotide sequences. MiTCR v1.1 was used to align the clonotypes against IMGT TRBV, TRBD and TRBJ reference segments. Analysis was restricted to V-J combinations with a frequency above 0.0001, which covered roughly 99% of repertoires. The TCS score was defined as F50 (clonal expansion) divided by E x V (chaos), with BLOSUM62-based TCRdist calculated between CDR3 peptides within each V-J. Welch's t-statistics and random forest reduced just over 500 V-J features to some 14, which were used in a naive Bayes classifier (R e1071). Sample size was not statistically predetermined, and blinding of investigators to group allocation was not performed. According to the paper, TCR Vbeta CDR3 sequencing was carried out on around 140 peripheral blood samples, which came from approximately 41 ophthalmopathy, 80 or so hyperthyroidism and around 17 progressor patients.

The sequence came from a woman aged 35-65 years with Graves disease. Donor details come from another sample of the same person, matched by shared clones. The sequencing here drew on peripheral blood mononuclear cells (PBMCs), taken at new diagnosis, from a patient treated with antithyroid drugs. This chain is built from TRBV12-3 or TRBV12-4 and TRBJ1-6, and 10 junction bases match TRBD1. Here is the DNA: TGTGCCAGCAGTTTAGCGCCGGGACAGGGGTCACCCCTCCACTTT. Translated, it gives CASSLAPGQGSPLHF.